This TCR beta chain was recorded in a study of blood T cell repertoires in COVID-19. Looking at the study overall: COVID-19 samples, acute and convalescent, were from the United States, Italy and Spain. T cells, B-cell-depleted T cells, or PBMCs supplied cDNA or gDNA.

The protocol was immunoSEQ multiplex PCR, while the TCRdb copy is restricted to in-frame clones and leaves out a portion. The table has a few hundred thousand clones, roughly 88% seen once. The CDR3 length is 13 residues. The germline V gene encodes CDR1 MDHEN and CDR2 SYDVKM. Between the trimmed V and J ends, which lost 2 bases and 6 bases, there was a span of 8 bases. The source is a human donor with COVID-19, enrolled during active disease. The donor label of this sample is uncertain. This chain links TRBV28 with TRBJ1-5, with D unclear. Material for sequencing was peripheral blood. CDR3 amino acids: CASSLGRAQPQHF. DNA for the CDR3: TGTGCCAGCAGTTTAGGGCGGGCTCAGCCCCAGCATTTT. The variable domain in full, completed from reference TRBV28 and TRBJ1-5, reads DVKVTQSSRYLVKRTGEKVFLECVQDMDHENMFWYRQDPGLGLRLIYFSYDVKMKEKGDIPEGYSVSREKKERFSLILESASTNQTSMYLCASSLGRAQPQHFGDGTRLSIL.